Described below is a single TCR beta chain sequence and its context. Germline loops: CDR1 SNHLY, CDR2 FYNNEI. V gave up 4 bases and J gave up 9 bases; unmatched junction bases: 4. This CDR3 has 13 amino acids. Here immunoSEQ multiplex PCR was the method, and the copy in TCRdb shows in-frame clones only, minus some. This sample yields some 90,000 clones, of which roughly 80% are seen a single time; 4.4% belongs to the top ten. The sample belongs to a study of blood T cell repertoires in COVID-19. Study information: Samples taken during acute and convalescent COVID-19 were collected in the United States, Italy and Spain.

Sequencing used peripheral blood. The V call is TRBV2, the J call TRBJ2-1; 9 bases agree with TRBD2. The receptor's source is a man aged 55 to 69 with acute or convalescent COVID-19. CDR3 residues: CASSVKRGAEQFF. CDR3 DNA: TGTGCCAGCAGTGTTAAGCGGGGGGCTGAGCAGTTCTTC.